The TCR beta chain described here comes from a study of T cells in Graves' hyperthyroidism and ophthalmopathy. RNA transcripts were the template for amplifying TCR beta CDR3 regions. In the first-round RT-PCR of the TCR CDR3, the HTBI primer set was used. MiXCR was run by TCRdb on the multiplex PCR reads, yielding one entry per CDR3 protein. The data contain 560,000 or so distinct CDR3 sequences, 20% of them singletons. Looked up from germline, CDR1 is MDHEN and CDR2 is SYDVKM. The V and J ends lost 6 bases and 5 bases respectively, with 17 bases between them. The CDR3 sequence is 14 residues long. The V and J genes are TRBV28 and TRBJ2-7, with D possibly being TRBD1 (6 bases). Sequencing used blood. This clonotype was sampled from a man in his forties or fifties with Graves' ophthalmopathy. CDR3 residues: CASRPSGELNEQYF. The CDR3, as DNA: TGTGCCAGCAGGCCCTCAGGGGAGCTGAACGAGCAGTACTTC. Supplemented by reference TRBV28 and TRBJ2-7, the full variable domain reads DVKVTQSSRYLVKRTGEKVFLECVQDMDHENMFWYRQDPGLGLRLIYFSYDVKMKEKGDIPEGYSVSREKKERFSLILESASTNQTSMYLCASRPSGELNEQYFGPGTRLTVT.